This T cell receptor (beta chain) comes out of a study of control samples from healthy donors and cancer patients (TCRdb year 2020). There are 14 amino acids in the CDR3, from cysteine to phenylalanine inclusive. The CDR3 DNA has 42 bases and is translated from base 1. The germline V gene encodes CDR1 LNHDA and CDR2 SQIVND (reference sequence). V is clipped by 5 bases and J by 2 bases, and the sequence between their germline boundaries is 13 bases long. Regarding this clone: The target of this receptor is not known. There are no base qualities to consult, and no much larger clone falls within one base.

Library creation used the immunoSEQ multiplex PCR assay. TCRdb stores this immuneACCESS table with in-frame sequences only. Part of the clones is absent; in the studies checked, under half of the shortfall reflects unresolved V genes, and no reason is known for the rest. The sample records 130,000 or so clones, about nine tenths of which are singletons. The ten largest make up approximately 8% of the sample. The material sequenced was PBMCs. This TCR derives from a man aged 45-65 years with head and neck cancer. Recombination connected TRBV19 to TRBJ2-7; no D gene is confidently identified. This receptor has the CDR3 CASSEADLTYEQYF. The bases read TGTGCCAGTAGTGAGGCAGACCTTACCTACGAGCAGTACTTC.